A single sample is the source of the 26 T cell receptor beta chains below, sequenced in a study of blood T cell repertoires in COVID-19. Produced via immunoSEQ multiplex PCR; TCRdb's table is partial and in-frame only. The data contain 300,000 to 450,000 clones, around nine tenths of them seen just once; the ten biggest clones take up approximately 0.93%. The sequenced sample consisted of PBMCs or T cells enriched from blood (not recorded which). Source of these receptors: a woman aged 30 to 39 who had been exposed to COVID-19.

This clone was counted only a few times. The chain couples TRBV7-8 to TRBJ2-1; 8 bases match TRBD2. The germline gives CDR1 SGHVS, CDR2 FQNEAQ. The CDR3 length is 14 residues. The V gene end was trimmed by 2 bases and the J gene end by 10 bases; junction bases not matched to a gene: 7. CDR3 residues: CASSLPSGRNEQFF. DNA of the CDR3: TGTGCCAGCAGCTTACCCAGCGGGAGAAACGAGCAGTTCTTC. The full variable domain, with the rest looked up from reference TRBV7-8 and TRBJ2-1, is GAGVSQSPRYKVAKRGQDVALRCDPISGHVSLFWYQQALGQGPEFLTYFQNEAQLDKSGLPSDRFFAERPEGSVSTLKIQRTQQEDSAVYLCASSLPSGRNEQFFGPGTRLTVL.

The chain joins TRBV7-2 to TRBJ1-5; no clear D. This CDR3 has 14 amino acids. Germline CDR1 reads SGHTA; CDR2 reads FQGNSA. Trimming cost V 1 base and J 7 bases, with 11 bases left between them. CDR3 nucleotide sequence: TGTGCCAGCAGCTTAGGGGAGTGGGAGCAGCCCCAGCATTTT. Its protein is CASSLGEWEQPQHF.

The chain combines TRBV28 with TRBJ1-1; 7 positions match TRBD1. The CDR3 contains 15 residues. CDR1 and CDR2 from the germline V gene are MDHEN and SYDVKM. J gave up 1 base and V 5 bases, and 7 bases lay outside the gene matches. In DNA, the CDR3 is TGTGCCAGCAGTCAAGGGGGCGCGGGGAACACTGAAGCTTTCTTT. This sequence encodes CASSQGGAGNTEAFF. The variable domain in full, with the rest retrieved from reference TRBV28 and TRBJ1-1, is DVKVTQSSRYLVKRTGEKVFLECVQDMDHENMFWYRQDPGLGLRLIYFSYDVKMKEKGDIPEGYSVSREKKERFSLILESASTNQTSMYLCASSQGGAGNTEAFFGQGTRLTVV.

This rearrangement joins TRBV5-4 to TRBJ2-1; the match to TRBD2 covers 8 bases. V dropped 0 bases and J dropped 3; count of bases not matched to a gene: 2. The CDR3 extends over 15 amino acids. CDR1 and CDR2 (germline): SGHNT, YYREEE (reference sequence). CDR3 sequence: CASSLVSGDYNEQFF. CDR3 nucleotides: TGTGCCAGCAGCTTGGTTAGCGGGGACTACAATGAGCAGTTCTTC.

The chain combines TRBV12-5 with TRBJ2-2; D gene ambiguous. The CDR3 loop spans 14 amino acids. Trimming shortened V by 2 bases and J by 3 bases, and 7 bases separated the two germline ends. Germline CDR1 and CDR2: LGHNT and FRNRAP. CDR3 in amino acids: CASGLWADTGELFF. The CDR3 DNA is TGTGCTAGTGGTTTGTGGGCAGACACCGGGGAGCTGTTTTTT.

The CDR3 region is CASSILGLVNTEAFF. DNA of the CDR3: TGTGCCAGTAGTATTTTGGGACTGGTGAACACTGAAGCTTTCTTT. V usage is TRBV19 and J usage is TRBJ1-1; D may be TRBD1 (5 bases). This CDR3 contains 15 residues. The germline V gene has CDR1 LNHDA and CDR2 SQIVND (reference sequence). With 3 bases removed from V and 0 bases from J, the gap between germline ends came to 11 bases.

The V gene is TRBV28, the J gene TRBJ2-1; TRBD1 might be the D (6 bases). Trimming took 2 bases from V and 10 from J, leaving 9 bases between them. The CDR3 loop spans 12 amino acids. Looked up from germline, CDR1 is MDHEN and CDR2 is SYDVKM. The CDR3 spells CASSLDQGEQFF. CDR3 nucleotide sequence: TGTGCCAGCAGTTTAGACCAGGGGGAGCAGTTCTTC.

The genes are TRBV28 and TRBJ2-7, with TRBD1 identical over 12 bases. The germline CDR1 and CDR2 sequences are MDHEN and SYDVKM. This CDR3 spans 14 amino acids. V gave up 4 bases and J gave up 9 bases; unmatched junction bases: 7. CDR3 in DNA: TGTGCCAGCAGTTCTACCGGGACAGGGGGCCGGCAGTACTTC. It encodes CASSSTGTGGRQYF.

J is TRBJ2-3 and V is TRBV27; 9 bases match TRBD2. CDR1 is MNHEY, CDR2 SMNVEV, per germline (reference sequence). The CDR3 has 15 amino acids. V shed 6 bases and J 9 bases; nucleotides not matched to a gene: 13. The CDR3, as DNA: TGTGCCAGCAGGGGGACCATGCGGGAGGGCCAGACGCAGTATTTT. Protein product: CASRGTMREGQTQYF.

The gene calls are TRBV7-8 and TRBJ1-2; the D is unclear. Trimming took off 4 bases at V and 3 bases at J, with 18 bases between the two ends. This CDR3 comprises 16 residues. The V gene's germline CDR1 is SGHVS and CDR2 FQNEAQ. The CDR3 region has the DNA TGTGCCAGCAGCTCCAAGCGTCCCCCCCTCTACTATGGCTACACCTTC. Encoded protein: CASSSKRPPLYYGYTF.

In DNA, the CDR3 is TGTGCCAGCAGCTTACGGCAGGGAACTTATGGCTACACCTTC. Amino acid sequence: CASSLRQGTYGYTF. The chain has TRBV7-9 and TRBJ1-2, with a tentative D call TRBD1 (5 bases). CDR3 length equals 14 residues. CDR1 and CDR2 from the germline V gene are SEHNR and FQNEAQ (reference sequence). The germline V and J ends were trimmed by 2 bases and 5 bases, with 12 bases remaining between them. Filled out from reference TRBV7-9 and TRBJ1-2, the complete variable domain reads DTGVSQNPRHKITKRGQNVTFRCDPISEHNRLYWYRQTLGQGPEFLTYFQNEAQLEKSRLLSDRFSAERPKGSFSTLEIQRTEQGDSAMYLCASSLRQGTYGYTFGSGTRLTVV.

This chain links TRBV4-1 with TRBJ2-7; 8 nucleotides line up with TRBD2. With 0 bases clipped from V and 4 bases from J, the junction kept 5 bases outside the gene matches. The germline CDR1 and CDR2 sequences are MGHRA and YSYEKL. The CDR3 is made up of 15 amino acids. The CDR3 nucleotides are TGCGCCAGCAGCCAAGAACTAGCGGTTCGTTACGAGCAGTACTTC. Its protein is CASSQELAVRYEQYF.

The chain links TRBV7-7 to TRBJ2-2, with D perhaps TRBD1 (5 bases). The CDR3 is made up of 15 amino acids. CDR1 SSHAT and CDR2 FNYEAQ come from the germline V gene (reference sequence). V gave up 4 bases and J gave up 1 base, with 10 bases separating them. The CDR3 spells CASSSWGLNTGELFF. The CDR3 nucleotides are TGTGCCAGCAGCTCCTGGGGCTTGAACACCGGGGAGCTGTTTTTT.

This clone was observed a few times. This sequence joins TRBV18 and TRBJ2-7, with TRBD2 identical over 7 bases. The CDR3 loop spans 12 amino acids. V gave up 5 bases and J gave up 6 bases; unmatched junction bases: 4. CDR1 is KGHSH and CDR2 is LQKENI in the germline V gene. The CDR3 loop is CASSGLVTEQYF. CDR3 sequence (DNA): TGTGCCAGCTCAGGACTAGTTACCGAGCAGTACTTC.

This chain uses TRBV23-1 with TRBJ2-3; TRBD1 matches at 7 bases. TRBV23-1 falls under the ORF class, with uncertain function. The trim removed 7 bases at V and 2 bases at J, leaving 12 bases unmatched. The CDR3 has 16 amino acids. CDR3 DNA: TGCGCCAGCACCCCTCCCCGGGACAGCCTCACAGATACGCAGTATTTT. It translates to CASTPPRDSLTDTQYF.

This CDR3 reads CASRSGGNQPQHF. In DNA form, the CDR3 reads TGTGCCAGCAGGTCAGGGGGCAATCAGCCCCAGCATTTT. The gene calls are TRBV7-9 and TRBJ1-5; TRBD1 is a possible D gene (6 bases). There are 13 residues in the CDR3. Trimming pared 6 bases from V and 2 bases from J, leaving 8 bases between. The germline V gene has CDR1 SEHNR and CDR2 FQNEAQ (reference sequence).

This clone came up once. The chain recombines TRBV1 with TRBJ2-2; TRBD1 was called by the table and not checked on the DNA. TRBV1 is a documented pseudogene. This CDR3 region has 16 residues. The CDR3 sequence: CTSSLKQGDHTGELFF. CDR3 coding DNA: TGCACCAGCAGCCTTAAACAGGGCGATCACACCGGGGAGCTGTTTTTT.

The sample holds a few counts of this clone. The chain employs TRBV29-1 and TRBJ1-2; the match to TRBD1 covers 7 bases. This CDR3 spans 13 amino acids. V shed 5 bases and J 2 bases; nucleotides not matched to a gene: 5. Germline-derived CDR1 and CDR2 are SQVTM and ANQGSEA. The CDR3 DNA follows: TGCAGCGTTACGACAGGGTGGAACTATGGCTACACCTTC. Residues: CSVTTGWNYGYTF.

DNA of the CDR3: TGTGCCAGCAGCCTCCTCGGCGGGACAGGGTCCCAAGAGACCCAGTACTTC. This encodes CASSLLGGTGSQETQYF. The gene calls are TRBV7-3 and TRBJ2-5, with 9 bases that match TRBD1. V was clipped by 5 bases and J by 1 base; unmatched bases: 11. The V gene's germline CDR1 is SGHTA and CDR2 FQGTGA. CDR3 length: 17 amino acids. The whole variable domain, filled in from reference TRBV7-3 and TRBJ2-5, reads GAGVSQTPSNKVTEKGKYVELRCDPISGHTALYWYRQSLGQGPEFLIYFQGTGAADDSGLPNDRFFAVRPEGSVSTLKIQRTERGDSAVYLCASSLLGGTGSQETQYFGPGTRLLVL.

The chain is built from TRBV10-3 and TRBJ1-1, with TRBD1 identical over 10 bases. The CDR3 contains 15 residues. Germline trimming cut 6 bases from V and 0 bases from J; bases unmatched to any gene: 4. Germline loops: CDR1 ENHRY, CDR2 SYGVKD. In nucleotides, the CDR3 is TGTGCCATCAGAACCGGGACAGGGGTGAACACTGAAGCTTTCTTT. Translated: CAIRTGTGVNTEAFF.

V usage is TRBV7-9 and J usage is TRBJ2-7; possibly TRBD2 for D (6 bases). This CDR3 contains 13 residues. Germline values: CDR1 SEHNR, CDR2 FQNEAQ (reference sequence). V was pared by 6 bases and J by 3 bases, with 12 bases between. The CDR3 protein is CASSPPGDYEQYF. DNA for the CDR3: TGTGCCAGCAGTCCCCCGGGGGACTACGAGCAGTACTTC.

This clone was seen a single time. The chain has TRBV7-9 and TRBJ2-7, with a weak D call TRBD1 (6 bases). This CDR3 region has 16 residues. Looked up from germline, CDR1 is SEHNR and CDR2 is FQNEAQ (reference sequence). V lost 3 bases, J lost 0 bases, and 15 bases lay in between. The CDR3 loop reads CASSFPYGQSSYEQYF. The CDR3 DNA follows: TGTGCCAGCAGCTTCCCATATGGACAGAGCTCCTACGAGCAGTACTTC.

The chain joins TRBV28 to TRBJ2-1; D remains unclear. The CDR3 has 15 amino acids. Looked up from germline, CDR1 is MDHEN and CDR2 is SYDVKM. V lost 8 bases and J 0 bases, leaving 14 bases between the germline ends. The chain's CDR3 is CASCAGSSSYNEQFF. As DNA, the CDR3 is TGTGCCAGCTGCGCCGGATCTAGCTCCTACAATGAGCAGTTCTTC.

The chain is built from TRBV5-1 and TRBJ1-2, with TRBD1 matching 7 bases. CDR3 size: 13 residues. Germline CDR1 is SGHRS and CDR2 is YFSETQ. J lost 6 bases, V lost 5 bases, and 7 bases had no gene match. The CDR3 DNA sequence: TGCGCCAGCAGACTCGGACAGGACCATGGCTACACCTTC. This gives the protein CASRLGQDHGYTF. Based on the CDR3 plus reference TRBV5-1 and TRBJ1-2, the full variable domain is KAGVTQTPRYLIKTRGQQVTLSCSPISGHRSVSWYQQTPGQGLQFLFEYFSETQRNKGNFPGRFSGRQFSNSRSEMNVSTLELGDSALYLCASRLGQDHGYTFGSGTRLTVV.

This clone was seen a single time. This chain links TRBV4-1 with TRBJ2-1; 9 nucleotides agree with TRBD2. CDR1 and CDR2 (germline): MGHRA, YSYEKL. V shed 0 bases, J shed 4 bases, and the junction held 4 bases outside the gene matches. The CDR3 is 16 amino acids. The CDR3 sequence: CASSQESSGNYNEQFF. The CDR3 bases are TGCGCCAGCAGCCAAGAGTCTAGCGGGAATTACAATGAGCAGTTCTTC.

J is TRBJ2-1 and V is TRBV10-3, with 10 nucleotides matching TRBD2. The CDR3 has 16 amino acids. The germline gives CDR1 ENHRY, CDR2 SYGVKD. Trimming removed 4 bases from V and 7 bases from J; junction bases left unmatched: 10. The chain's CDR3 is CAISASSGSANNEQFF. The CDR3 nucleotides read TGTGCCATCAGTGCCTCTAGCGGGAGCGCCAATAATGAGCAGTTCTTC.